Listed below are T cell receptor beta chains from one sample, sequenced in a study of graft-versus-host responses after intestinal transplantation. For these receptors, no antigen is known. Measured with immunoSEQ multiplex PCR; TCRdb has only the in-frame clones, and not every one. The sample includes about 73,000 clones, nearly 90% of them seen just once. The specimen comprised unstimulated CD8+ T cells sorted from spleen or lymph node cells, sampled before transplant. The receptors were gathered from a human donor who was the organ donor for an intestinal transplant. Both conserved end residues are part of each CDR3. A D gene is named only where the DNA matches it firmly. For some rows the clone size is stated as once, few or many, or as a class when expanded; others skip it.

V	size	J	D	CDR3	DNA
TRBV29-1	-	TRBJ2-2	TRBD2	CSVETSGATGELFF	TGCAGCGTTGAGACTAGCGGGGCGACAGGGGAGCTGTTTTTT
TRBV28	once	TRBJ1-4	TRBD1	CASRTPGQATNEKLFF	TGTGCCAGCAGGACCCCGGGACAGGCAACTAATGAAAAACTGTTTTTT
TRBV27	-	TRBJ1-2	TRBD1	CASSSQGAYYGYTF	TGTGCCAGCAGTTCACAGGGGGCCTACTATGGCTACACCTTC
TRBV29-1	-	TRBJ2-5	TRBD1	CSVEDRGQETQYF	TGCAGCGTTGAGGACAGGGGCCAAGAGACCCAGTACTTC
TRBV4-2	-	TRBJ2-3	-	CASSQESAGVDTQYF	TGTGCCAGCAGCCAAGAATCCGCAGGGGTGGATACGCAGTATTTT
TRBV4-1	-	TRBJ2-5	-	CTSSKGWGQETQYF	TGCACCAGCAGCAAGGGGTGGGGCCAAGAGACCCAGTACTTC
TRBV28	-	TRBJ1-5	-	CASNPGSNQPQHF	TGTGCCAGCAATCCGGGTAGCAATCAGCCCCAGCATTTT
TRBV5-5	-	TRBJ1-2	-	CASSLLRNSGRNYGYTF	TGTGCCAGCAGCTTGCTACGGAACTCCGGGAGGAACTATGGCTACACCTTC
TRBV2	-	TRBJ1-1	TRBD1	CASSVMGQENTEAFF	TGTGCCAGCAGTGTAATGGGACAGGAGAACACTGAAGCTTTCTTT
TRBV4-3	-	TRBJ2-2	-	CASSQDLAGLSAGELFF	TGCGCCAGCAGCCAAGATCTGGCAGGGTTGAGTGCCGGGGAGCTGTTTTTT
TRBV2	-	TRBJ1-4	TRBD1	CASSFTGGDGFGLFF	TGTGCCAGCAGTTTTACAGGGGGCGACGGGTTTGGGCTGTTTTTT
TRBV27	-	TRBJ1-3	TRBD1	CASSSGQGGGNTIYF	TGTGCCAGCAGTTCTGGACAGGGAGGTGGAAACACCATATATTTT
TRBV2	once	TRBJ2-1	TRBD2	CASRVSSGGLNEQFF	TGTGCCAGCAGAGTTTCTAGCGGGGGGTTAAATGAGCAGTTCTTC
TRBV20-1	-	TRBJ1-1	-	CSARDAGESFF	TGCAGTGCTAGAGACGCGGGGGAGTCTTTCTTT
TRBV6-4	-	TRBJ2-1	TRBD2	CASSDSLAGDYNEQFF	TGTGCCAGCAGTGACTCACTAGCGGGGGACTACAATGAGCAGTTCTTC
TRBV5-1	-	TRBJ2-1	TRBD2	CASSLAGGLYNEQFF	TGCGCCAGCAGCTTAGCGGGGGGTCTATACAATGAGCAGTTCTTC
TRBV9	once	TRBJ2-4	-	CASSVGGGKPNIQYF	TGTGCCAGCAGCGTAGGGGGCGGGAAACCAAACATTCAGTACTTC
TRBV7-8	-	TRBJ2-3	TRBD2	CASSPASGGASDTQYF	TGTGCCAGCAGCCCTGCAAGCGGGGGGGCGTCAGATACGCAGTATTTT
TRBV7-8	-	TRBJ2-5	TRBD1	CASSPRQGGFGETQYF	TGTGCCAGCAGCCCAAGACAGGGGGGATTTGGAGAGACCCAGTACTTC
TRBV18	-	TRBJ2-1	TRBD2	CASSPSVGGDNNEQFF	TGTGCCAGCTCACCTTCCGTCGGGGGGGATAACAATGAGCAGTTCTTC
TRBV6-5	-	TRBJ2-3	-	CASRAGGTDTQYF	TGTGCCAGCCGCGCGGGCGGGACAGATACGCAGTATTTT
TRBV7-6	once	TRBJ1-2	-	CASSPTVEGHYGYTF	TGTGCCAGCAGCCCTACCGTGGAGGGTCACTATGGCTACACCTTC
TRBV14	-	TRBJ2-2	TRBD1	CASSRGQGYTGELFF	TGTGCCAGCAGCCGGGGACAGGGGTACACCGGGGAGCTGTTTTTT
TRBV28	-	TRBJ2-1	TRBD1	CASSLGTGFGNEQFF	TGTGCCAGCAGTTTAGGGACAGGGTTTGGGAATGAGCAGTTCTTC
TRBV9	-	TRBJ2-5	-	CASSAGGGTGETQYF	TGTGCCAGCAGCGCGGGTGGGGGGACCGGCGAGACCCAGTACTTC
TRBV29-1	-	TRBJ1-2	-	CSVEERAGYYGYTF	TGCAGCGTTGAAGAGAGGGCGGGGTACTATGGCTACACCTTC
TRBV4-3	few	TRBJ1-6	-	CASSQVKISPLHF	TGCGCCAGCAGCCAAGTTAAAATCTCACCCCTCCACTTT
TRBV4-2	-	TRBJ1-1	-	CASSPRGQENTEAFF	TGTGCCAGCAGCCCAAGGGGTCAGGAGAACACTGAAGCTTTCTTT
TRBV25-1	-	TRBJ2-2	-	CASSADTGELFF	TGTGCCAGCAGTGCGGACACCGGGGAGCTGTTTTTT
TRBV5-6	once	TRBJ1-2	TRBD1	CASSGGQAYGYTF	TGTGCCAGCAGCGGGGGACAGGCCTATGGCTACACCTTC
TRBV19	-	TRBJ2-3	-	CASSIGRVIGDTQYF	TGTGCCAGTAGTATAGGCAGGGTGATTGGAGATACGCAGTATTTT
TRBV19	few	TRBJ1-1	TRBD1	CASSIRSGGNTEAFF	TGTGCCAGTAGTATACGATCAGGGGGGAACACTGAAGCTTTCTTT
TRBV6-1	-	TRBJ1-2	TRBD1	CASSDWDRENYDYTF	TGTGCCAGCAGTGACTGGGACAGGGAAAACTATGACTACACCTTC
TRBV2	-	TRBJ1-1	-	CASETDSMNTEAFF	TGTGCCAGCGAGACGGACAGCATGAACACTGAAGCTTTCTTT
TRBV2	-	TRBJ1-2	-	CASNYLRGQDGYTF	TGTGCCAGCAACTATTTGCGGGGGCAGGATGGCTACACCTTC
TRBV18	-	TRBJ2-5	-	CASSPQAEYQETQYF	TGTGCCAGCTCACCGCAGGCCGAGTACCAAGAGACCCAGTACTTC
TRBV7-9	few	TRBJ2-2	-	CASGYRQENTGELFF	TGTGCCAGCGGGTACCGACAGGAAAACACCGGGGAGCTGTTTTTT
TRBV10-3	few	TRBJ1-5	-	CAISDTTGEPNQPQHF	TGTGCCATCAGTGATACGACAGGAGAACCCAATCAGCCCCAGCATTTT
TRBV19	once	TRBJ1-4	-	CASRRMGAYEKLFF	TGTGCCAGTAGGAGGATGGGGGCTTATGAAAAACTGTTTTTT